These 22 T cell receptor beta chains were sequenced from one sample in a study of radiation and T cells in renal cell carcinoma. Sequenced by immunoSEQ multiplex PCR; TCRdb stores in-frame clones only, minus some. The sample has over 120,000 clones, about 88% seen once. The time point is: baseline pretreatment blood. Treatment here: 15 Gy SBRT to primary tumor, nephrectomy 4 weeks later. This material consisted of blood, taken from a patient whose treatment included radiotherapy and nephrectomy. These receptors came from a woman in her forties or fifties with renal cell carcinoma.

As to this clone: Distinct nucleotide sequences in the sample also encode this CDR3. V gene TRBV9 combines with J gene TRBJ2-7; 8 bases line up with TRBD2. Germline V gene data show CDR1 as SGDLS and CDR2 as YYNGEE. The CDR3 has 15 amino acids. J gave up 2 bases and V 0 bases, and 4 bases lay outside the gene matches. The CDR3 sequence: CASSVATGGPYEQYF. DNA of the CDR3: TGTGCCAGCAGCGTAGCCACGGGGGGGCCCTACGAGCAGTACTTC. Together with reference TRBV9 and TRBJ2-7, the CDR3 gives the full variable domain: DSGVTQTPKHLITATGQRVTLRCSPRSGDLSVYWYQQSLDQGLQFLIQYYNGEERAKGNILERFSAQQFPDLHSELNLSSLELGDSALYFCASSVATGGPYEQYFGPGTRLTVT.

The chain recombines TRBV5-1 with TRBJ2-2; 9 nucleotides align to TRBD1. CDR3 length equals 15 residues. With V trimmed by 4 bases and J by 5 bases, 6 bases remained unmatched. Germline CDR1 reads SGHRS; CDR2 reads YFSETQ. The CDR3 nucleotides read TGCGCCAGCAGCCGGGGGACAGGGCGGACCGGGGAGCTGTTTTTT. The encoded protein is CASSRGTGRTGELFF. Variable domain in full (rest from reference TRBV5-1 and TRBJ2-2): KAGVTQTPRYLIKTRGQQVTLSCSPISGHRSVSWYQQTPGQGLQFLFEYFSETQRNKGNFPGRFSGRQFSNSRSEMNVSTLELGDSALYLCASSRGTGRTGELFFGEGSRLTVL.

The chain employs TRBV6-5 and TRBJ1-2; D remains unclear. This CDR3 region has 13 residues. Germline V lookup: CDR1 MNHEY, CDR2 SVGAGI. V was cut by 2 bases and J by 5 bases, with 9 bases left in between. The CDR3 sequence is CASSYGALYGYTF. CDR3 in DNA: TGTGCCAGCAGTTACGGCGCATTGTATGGCTACACCTTC.

V gene TRBV5-1 combines with J gene TRBJ2-1, with TRBD1 identical over 9 bases. The CDR3 totals 15 residues. Trimming took 4 bases from V and 0 from J; bases not matched to a gene: 2. Per germline, CDR1 SGHRS and CDR2 YFSETQ. The CDR3 loop reads CASSKGQGSYNEQFF. In DNA, the CDR3 is TGCGCCAGCAGCAAGGGACAGGGCTCCTACAATGAGCAGTTCTTC.

The rearrangement uses TRBV18 and TRBJ2-7; D is possibly TRBD1 (7 bases). The V end lost 4 bases, the J end lost 5 bases, and 18 bases lay between the germline ends. This CDR3 is built from 15 residues. CDR1 is KGHSH, CDR2 LQKENI, per germline. The CDR3 region is CASSQIGGGGDEQYF. CDR3 nucleotide sequence: TGTGCCAGCTCACAAATAGGGGGCGGCGGGGACGAGCAGTACTTC.

This chain links TRBV5-4 with TRBJ1-1; D gene ambiguous. The V and J ends lost 0 bases and 3 bases respectively, with 15 bases between them. This CDR3 is built from 16 residues. Germline values: CDR1 SGHNT, CDR2 YYREEE (reference sequence). CDR3 in amino acids: CASSLDPGMRDTEAFF. In DNA, the CDR3 is TGTGCCAGCAGCTTGGACCCCGGGATGAGGGACACTGAAGCTTTCTTT.

J is TRBJ1-2 and V is TRBV30; D is undetermined. Germline loops: CDR1 GTSNPN, CDR2 SVGIG (reference sequence). Trimming pared 0 bases from V and 6 bases from J, leaving 5 bases between. This CDR3 has 11 amino acids. CDR3 sequence: CAWSVTDGYTF. Written as DNA, the CDR3 is TGTGCCTGGAGTGTAACGGATGGCTACACCTTC.

This clone was recorded only once. V gene TRBV7-2 combines with J gene TRBJ1-3; no clear D. CDR1 SGHTA and CDR2 FQGNSA come from the germline V gene. This CDR3 region has 15 residues. Deletions cut 1 base from V and 4 bases from J, with 11 bases between. The CDR3 DNA follows: TGTGCCAGCAGCTTAGACTGGACGGGAGGAAACACCATATATTTT. The encoded protein is CASSLDWTGGNTIYF.

J is TRBJ1-6 and V is TRBV12-5; the D gene is possibly TRBD1 (5 bases). Germline V gene data show CDR1 as LGHNT and CDR2 as FRNRAP. The CDR3 spans 17 residues. Deletions cut 0 bases from V and 13 bases from J, with 22 bases between. The CDR3 region is CASGLVLSSGLNLPLHF. The CDR3 region has the DNA TGTGCTAGTGGTTTGGTACTGTCGTCGGGGCTCAATCTGCCCCTCCACTTT. The whole variable domain, remainder taken from reference TRBV12-5 and TRBJ1-6, is DARVTQTPRHKVTEMGQEVTMRCQPILGHNTVFWYRQTMMQGLELLAYFRNRAPLDDSGMPKDRFSAEMPDATLATLKIQPSEPRDSAVYFCASGLVLSSGLNLPLHFGNGTRLTVT.

This CDR3 is CASSPQGFETQYF. CDR3 in DNA: TGTGCCAGCAGCCCACAGGGTTTCGAGACCCAGTACTTC. The V gene is TRBV7-6, the J gene TRBJ2-5; D possibly corresponds to TRBD1 (6 bases). The CDR3 is 13 residues long. CDR1 is SGHVS, CDR2 FNYEAQ, per germline. V lost 5 bases and J lost 5, with 12 bases in between.

The chain recombines TRBV21-1 with TRBJ1-4; the table's D call TRBD1 went unverified against the DNA. TRBV21-1 is shown as a pseudogene. The CDR3 runs 15 residues. CDR3 coding DNA: TGTGCCAGCAGCAAAAGGGGACAGGGAGGGGAAAAACTGTTTTTT. It is translated as CASSKRGQGGEKLFF.

V is TRBV5-4 and J is TRBJ1-2; 10 nucleotides align to TRBD1. The V gene end was trimmed by 2 bases and the J gene end by 9 bases; junction bases not matched to a gene: 4. The CDR3 spans 13 residues. Germline lookup yields CDR1 SGHNT and CDR2 YYREEE (reference sequence). DNA of the CDR3: TGTGCCAGCAGCTTCCCGGACAGGGGGAGCTACACCTTC. Translated, it gives CASSFPDRGSYTF.

The chain employs TRBV9 and TRBJ1-1; D possibly corresponds to TRBD1 (5 bases). Germline CDR1 and CDR2: SGDLS and YYNGEE. Deletions cut 6 bases from V and 7 bases from J, with 19 bases between. The CDR3 sequence is 14 residues long. CDR3 nucleotide sequence: TGTGCCAGCACCCCTCCGGGGGGGAGGGGTGAAGCTTTCTTT. This sequence encodes CASTPPGGRGEAFF.

A single count supports this clone. The chain carries TRBV6-1 and TRBJ2-5, with no clear D. Germline lookup yields CDR1 MNHNS and CDR2 SASEGT. CDR3 length: 15 residues. V dropped 6 bases and J dropped 3 bases, with 17 bases sitting between them. The CDR3, as DNA: TGTGCCAGCAGCCCAGCGAGGTGGGCTGAAGAGACCCAGTACTTC. Translation: CASSPARWAEETQYF.

The chain carries TRBV5-5 and TRBJ1-2, with D hard to call. Deletions cut 1 base from V and 7 bases from J, with 8 bases between. The CDR3 has 12 amino acids. Germline CDR1 SGHKS, CDR2 YYEKEE (reference sequence). The CDR3: CASSLTVTGYTF. Here the CDR3 DNA reads TGTGCCAGCAGCTTGACGGTCACTGGCTACACCTTC.

This chain connects TRBV19 to TRBJ1-5, with 8 bases lining up with TRBD1. Germline V gene lookup returns CDR1 LNHDA and CDR2 SQIVND (reference sequence). The CDR3 consists of 14 residues. Trimming cost V 3 bases and J 5 bases; bases outside gene matches: 3. The CDR3 DNA is TGTGCCAGTAGTATGGGGACAGGTTATCAGCCCCAGCATTTT. Its protein product is CASSMGTGYQPQHF.

The CDR3 DNA sequence: TGTGCCAGCAGTTACTCGGGGCAGGACAAGGATGGCTACACCTTC. Amino acid sequence: CASSYSGQDKDGYTF. This rearrangement joins TRBV6-6 to TRBJ1-2, with TRBD1 as a possible D gene (5 bases). Germline CDR1 is MNHNY and CDR2 is SVGAGI (reference sequence). The CDR3 has 15 amino acids. V shed 0 bases and J shed 6 bases, with 14 bases lying between them.

This CDR3 is CASSLGGQGVTEAFF. CDR3 DNA sequence: TGTGCCAGCAGCCTAGGGGGACAGGGGGTAACTGAAGCTTTCTTT. The gene calls are TRBV6-1 and TRBJ1-1; 11 bases agree with TRBD1. The V gene's germline CDR1 is MNHNS and CDR2 SASEGT. The CDR3 length is 15 residues. The V gene end was trimmed by 6 bases and the J gene end by 5 bases; junction bases not matched to a gene: 8.

This chain joins TRBV29-1 and TRBJ2-5, with D perhaps TRBD2 (6 bases). Deletions cut 8 bases from V and 2 bases from J, with 12 bases between. This CDR3 has 12 residues. Germline V CDR1 and CDR2: SQVTM, ANQGSEA. CDR3 region: CSSGGYQETQYF. CDR3 coding DNA: TGCAGCTCCGGGGGATATCAAGAGACCCAGTACTTC.

The chain has TRBV5-5 and TRBJ2-7; the match to TRBD2 covers 9 bases. V was pared by 2 bases and J by 5 bases, with 8 bases of the junction left unmatched. This CDR3 spans 15 amino acids. In germline, CDR1 is SGHKS, CDR2 YYEKEE (reference sequence). The CDR3 loop reads CASSFGTSQIHEQYF. CDR3 DNA: TGTGCCAGCAGCTTCGGGACTAGCCAAATCCACGAGCAGTACTTC.

The rearrangement links TRBV18 to TRBJ2-3; TRBD2 might be the D (7 bases). The CDR3 is 15 residues long. Trimming took off 6 bases at V and 1 base at J, with 14 bases between the two ends. Germline assignment: CDR1 KGHSH and CDR2 LQKENI. The CDR3 nucleotides are TGTGCCAGCTCGGGGGGGCGTATAGGCACAGATACGCAGTATTTT. Protein sequence: CASSGGRIGTDTQYF.

The rearrangement links TRBV9 to TRBJ1-2; the D is unclear. From germline, CDR1 is SGDLS and CDR2 YYNGEE. The CDR3 consists of 15 residues. Between the trimmed V and J ends, which lost 0 bases and 4 bases, there was a span of 13 bases. CDR3 in amino acids: CASSVAPGEGYGYTF. Written as DNA, the CDR3 is TGTGCCAGCAGCGTAGCTCCCGGGGAGGGCTATGGCTACACCTTC.